The present TCR beta chain was sequenced within a study of CD4 and CD8 cells across lung adenocarcinoma regions. V was shortened by 1 base and J by 0 bases, with 10 bases between the two germline ends. The CDR3 runs 16 residues. In germline, CDR1 is SGHVS, CDR2 FQNEAQ. This clonotype was seen repeatedly, ten times or more. TCRdb re-called the PCR reads with MiXCR, one entry per CDR3 protein. The sample includes roughly 17,000 distinct CDR3 sequences, around 52% of them seen just once. Localized lung adenocarcinoma, a non-small cell lung cancer, affected the donors. Sequencing used CD8+ T cells from the center of a lung tumor. The receptor was isolated from a female donor with lung adenocarcinoma. The CD4 and CD8 labels of this study may be unreliable. This rearrangement joins TRBV7-8 to TRBJ1-5; D might be TRBD1 (5 bases). The CDR3 sequence is CASSLGQIDSNQPQHF. In nucleotides, the CDR3 is TGTGCCAGCAGCTTAGGACAGATCGATAGCAATCAGCCCCAGCATTTT.